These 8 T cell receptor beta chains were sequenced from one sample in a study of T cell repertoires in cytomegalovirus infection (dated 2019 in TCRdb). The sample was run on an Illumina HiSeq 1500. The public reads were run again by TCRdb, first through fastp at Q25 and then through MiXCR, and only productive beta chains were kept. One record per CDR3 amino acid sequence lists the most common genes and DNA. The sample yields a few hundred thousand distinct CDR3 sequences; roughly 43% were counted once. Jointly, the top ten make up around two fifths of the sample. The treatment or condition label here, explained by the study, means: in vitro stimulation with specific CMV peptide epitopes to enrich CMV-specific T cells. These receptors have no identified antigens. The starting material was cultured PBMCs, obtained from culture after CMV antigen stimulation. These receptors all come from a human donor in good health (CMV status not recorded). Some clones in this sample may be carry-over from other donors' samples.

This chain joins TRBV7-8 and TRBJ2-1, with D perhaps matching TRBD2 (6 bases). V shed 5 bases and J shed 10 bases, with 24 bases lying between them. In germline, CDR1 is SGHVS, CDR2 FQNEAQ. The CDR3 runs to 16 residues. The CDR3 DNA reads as TGTGCCAGCAGCCCCCTAAGTAGGGGACCAGCGGGCGAGCAGTTCTTC. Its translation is CASSPLSRGPAGEQFF.

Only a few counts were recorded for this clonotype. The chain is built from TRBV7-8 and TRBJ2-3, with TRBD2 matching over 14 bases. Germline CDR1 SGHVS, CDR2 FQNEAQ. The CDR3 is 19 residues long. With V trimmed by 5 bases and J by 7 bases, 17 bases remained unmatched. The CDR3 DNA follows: TGTGCCAGCAGCCCAAGACTAGCGGGGGGGCTTCGGAATTCTAATACGCAGTATTTT. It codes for CASSPRLAGGLRNSNTQYF.

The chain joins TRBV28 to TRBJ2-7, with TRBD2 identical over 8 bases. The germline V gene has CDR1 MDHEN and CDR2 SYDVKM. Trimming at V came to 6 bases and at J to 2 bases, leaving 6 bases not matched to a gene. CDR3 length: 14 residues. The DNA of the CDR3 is TGTGCCAGCAGAACTCCGGGAGGGACCTACGAGCAGTACTTC. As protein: CASRTPGGTYEQYF.

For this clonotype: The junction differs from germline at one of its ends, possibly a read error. The CDR3 region has the DNA TGTGCCAGCAGTCCTGGGACAGGCTTTTACTTC. It encodes CASSPGTGFYF. The rearrangement joins TRBV6-5 to TRBJ1-2; 8 nucleotides match TRBD1. CDR3 length equals 11 residues. Germline CDR1 and CDR2: MNHEY and SVGAGI.

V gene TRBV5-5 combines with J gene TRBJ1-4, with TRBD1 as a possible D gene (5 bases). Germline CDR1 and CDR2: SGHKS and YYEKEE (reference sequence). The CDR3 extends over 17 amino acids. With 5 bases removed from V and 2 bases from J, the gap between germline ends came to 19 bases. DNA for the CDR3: TGTGCCAGCAGATACCGGGCCCTACGGGGCACTAATGAAAAACTGTTTTTT. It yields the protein CASRYRALRGTNEKLFF.

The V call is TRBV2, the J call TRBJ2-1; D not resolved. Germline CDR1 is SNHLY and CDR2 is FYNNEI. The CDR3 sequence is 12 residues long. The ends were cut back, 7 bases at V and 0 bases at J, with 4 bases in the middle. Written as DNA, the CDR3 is TGTGCCAGCACCCGCTCCTACAATGAGCAGTTCTTC. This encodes CASTRSYNEQFF.

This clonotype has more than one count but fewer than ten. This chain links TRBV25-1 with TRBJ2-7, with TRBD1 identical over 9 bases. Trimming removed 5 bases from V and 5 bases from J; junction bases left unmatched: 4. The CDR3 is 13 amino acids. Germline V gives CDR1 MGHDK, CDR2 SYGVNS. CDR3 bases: TGTGCCAGCAGTCGGGGACAGGGAGACGAGCAGTACTTC. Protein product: CASSRGQGDEQYF.

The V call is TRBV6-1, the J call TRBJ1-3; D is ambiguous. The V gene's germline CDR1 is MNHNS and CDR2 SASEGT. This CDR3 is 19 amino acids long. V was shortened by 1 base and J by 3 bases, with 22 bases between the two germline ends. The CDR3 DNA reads TGTGCCAGCAGTGAAGAAGATGTGAGGGCAAGAACAAGTGGAAACACCATATATTTT. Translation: CASSEEDVRARTSGNTIYF.